The clone carrying this T cell receptor beta chain appeared a few times. Antigen specificity is unknown. V shed 6 bases and J 3 bases; nucleotides not matched to a gene: 9. Germline CDR1 and CDR2: LNHDA and SQIVND (reference sequence). The CDR3 consists of 15 residues. TCRdb re-called clones from the PCR reads using MiXCR. The repertoire holds under 20,000 clones, with 34% as singletons. The sample originates from a study of metastatic and nonmetastatic thyroid tumors. For the study at large: Repertoires were compared across blood and tumor or nodule tissue from malignant and benign thyroid patients. Findings and limits, study-wide: It was reported that TCR beta diversity was significantly higher in malignant thyroid tumors than benign nodules, in blood and tumor.

Before thyroid surgery, none of the patients had received any treatment. The TCR originated in a female donor with papillary thyroid cancer or a benign thyroid nodule (not recorded which). Some clones in this sample may be carry-over from other donors' samples. The chain couples TRBV19 to TRBJ2-3, with 7 bases lining up with TRBD2. Material for sequencing was tumor tissue. CDR3 residues: CASRERDTATDTQYF. The CDR3 bases are TGTGCCAGTAGGGAGCGGGATACCGCAACAGATACGCAGTATTTT.